This entry lists 22 T cell receptor beta chains sequenced from one sample in a study of Graves' ophthalmopathy and Graves' hyperthyroidism. For repertoire sequencing, the TCR beta CDR3 regions were amplified from RNA transcripts. Investigators did first-round RT-PCR with HTBI primers, then second-round multiplex PCR. A single record per CDR3 protein comes from TCRdb applying MiXCR to the multiplex PCR reads. The data contain about 1.2 million distinct CDR3 sequences, about two fifths of them singletons. The sequenced material came from peripheral blood or thyroid tissue (not recorded which). The receptors were sampled from an adult man with Graves' hyperthyroidism.

This clonotype was picked up many times. The rearrangement uses TRBV20-1 and TRBJ1-2, with 8 nucleotides matching TRBD1. This CDR3 spans 14 amino acids. The J segment lost 3 bases and the V segment lost 4 bases, leaving 7 bases of the junction unmatched. CDR1 and CDR2 (germline): DFQATT, SNEGSKA (reference sequence). As DNA, the CDR3 is TGCAGTGCTATTCGACAGGGGATGTACTATGGCTACACCTTC. This codes for CSAIRQGMYYGYTF.

This clonotype was detected a few times. A much more abundant neighbour one base away suggests this may be a read error. The V and J genes are TRBV2 and TRBJ1-5, with D tentatively TRBD1 (5 bases). V was shortened by 7 bases and J by 9 bases, with 16 bases between the two germline ends. This CDR3 is built from 13 residues. The germline V gene encodes CDR1 SNHLY and CDR2 FYNNEI. In nucleotides, the CDR3 is TGTGCCAGCACCCCAGGGACCGCCCTGCCCCAGCATTTT. This codes for CASTPGTALPQHF.

The chain carries TRBV5-6 and TRBJ1-5; 8 bases are shared with TRBD1. Germline CDR1 SGHDT, CDR2 YYEEEE. The V and J ends lost 0 bases and 11 bases, in that order; junction bases with no gene match: 4. The CDR3 loop spans 13 amino acids. The CDR3: CASSLGTGSSQHF. CDR3 nucleotide sequence: TGTGCCAGCAGCTTGGGGACAGGGTCATCCCAGCATTTT.

The chain couples TRBV10-3 to TRBJ2-2; 7 bases match TRBD1. Per the germline V gene, CDR1 is ENHRY and CDR2 is SYGVKD. The CDR3 is made up of 14 amino acids. J gave up 3 bases and V 8 bases, and 6 bases lay outside the gene matches. The CDR3 loop reads CAISTGEHTGELFF. The CDR3 DNA reads TGTGCCATCTCCACAGGGGAGCACACCGGGGAGCTGTTTTTT.

The genes are TRBV6-1 and TRBJ1-5; maybe TRBD1 (6 bases). Germline lookup yields CDR1 MNHNS and CDR2 SASEGT. This CDR3 spans 15 amino acids. Trimming took off 4 bases at V and 2 bases at J, with 12 bases between the two ends. The CDR3 sequence: CASSVRTDGNQPQHF. CDR3 nucleotide sequence: TGTGCCAGCAGTGTGCGGACAGACGGCAATCAGCCCCAGCATTTT.

This clonotype was counted at least ten times. V gene TRBV19 combines with J gene TRBJ1-1; D possibly corresponds to TRBD1 (5 bases). Per the germline V gene, CDR1 is LNHDA and CDR2 is SQIVND (reference sequence). The ends were cut back, 5 bases at V and 5 bases at J, with 18 bases in the middle. This CDR3 has 15 residues. The CDR3 protein is CASSAPGSGWTEAFF. Written as DNA, the CDR3 is TGTGCCAGTAGTGCTCCAGGGAGCGGGTGGACTGAAGCTTTCTTT. Together with reference TRBV19 and TRBJ1-1, the CDR3 gives the full variable domain: DGGITQSPKYLFRKEGQNVTLSCEQNLNHDAMYWYRQDPGQGLRLIYYSQIVNDFQKGDIAEGYSVSREKKESFPLTVTSAQKNPTAFYLCASSAPGSGWTEAFFGQGTRLTVV.

This clonotype was recorded many times. The V and J genes are TRBV7-2 and TRBJ1-6; D gene ambiguous. CDR3 size: 15 residues. Trimming took 1 base from V and 4 from J, leaving 8 bases between them. Germline loops: CDR1 SGHTA, CDR2 FQGNSA. The CDR3 reads CASSLVSGYNSPLHF. The CDR3, as DNA: TGTGCCAGCAGCTTAGTATCCGGGTATAATTCACCCCTCCACTTT. The entire variable domain, with the rest obtained from reference TRBV7-2 and TRBJ1-6, is as follows: GAGVSQSPSNKVTEKGKDVELRCDPISGHTALYWYRQSLGQGLEFLIYFQGNSAPDKSGLPSDRFSAERTGGSVSTLTIQRTQQEDSAVYLCASSLVSGYNSPLHFGNGTRLTVT.

A word on this clonotype: The conserved phenylalanine or tryptophan is not found at the CDR3 terminus, so this likely reflects a read error. It is unclear where the CDR3 begins or ends on the DNA, so no DNA is shown, and the CDR3 is as TCRdb lists it. The V and J genes are TRBV6-5 and TRBJ2-7. Looked up from germline, CDR1 is MNHEY and CDR2 is SVGAGI. Ends included, the CDR3 has 8 residues. CDR3 amino acids: CASSYGTR.

The V and J genes are TRBV28 and TRBJ2-7; D could derive from TRBD1 or TRBD2 (5 bases each). Germline CDR1 and CDR2: MDHEN and SYDVKM. Trimming pared 4 bases from V and 2 bases from J, leaving 12 bases between. This CDR3 spans 14 amino acids. Here the CDR3 reads CASSSGTQTYEQYF. The CDR3 coding sequence is TGTGCCAGCAGTTCTGGGACCCAGACCTACGAGCAGTACTTC.

This clonotype was observed many times. This sequence joins TRBV12-3 or TRBV12-4 and TRBJ1-1; D call uncertain. This CDR3 has 13 amino acids. V gave up 2 bases and J gave up 5 bases, with 9 bases separating them. CDR3 coding DNA: TGTGCCAGCAGTTTACGGGCAGTAACTGAAGCTTTCTTT. It specifies CASSLRAVTEAFF.

The CDR3 DNA is TGTGCCACCAGCACGGACAGGCCGTACCAAGAGACCCAGTACTTC. It translates to CATSTDRPYQETQYF. The chain joins TRBV15 to TRBJ2-5, with 7 bases that match TRBD1. Germline V gives CDR1 LNHNV, CDR2 YYDKDF (reference sequence). J gave up 0 bases and V 4 bases, and 5 bases lay outside the gene matches. This CDR3 region has 15 residues.

This clonotype came up many times. V is TRBV19 and J is TRBJ2-6; 7 bases fit TRBD2. The length of the CDR3 is 17 residues. The junction had 9 bases not matched to a gene; V was cut back by 7 bases and J by 0 bases. Germline V gene sequence: CDR1 LNHDA, CDR2 SQIVND (reference sequence). The CDR3 is CASTSTGGHSGANVLTF. CDR3 DNA sequence: TGTGCCAGTACGTCTACGGGGGGTCACTCTGGGGCCAACGTCCTGACTTTC.

Of note for this clonotype: A read error may produce the germline difference seen at one junction end. V is TRBV4-1 and J is TRBJ1-4; D might be TRBD1 (5 bases). CDR1 and CDR2 from the germline V gene are MGHRA and YSYEKL. This CDR3 region has 16 residues. The CDR3 protein is CASSQAPGLGNKKLFF. The CDR3 region has the DNA TGCGCCAGCAGCCAAGCTCCAGGGTTGGGTAATAAAAAACTGTTTTTT.

The chain employs TRBV10-3 and TRBJ2-7, with 8 bases aligning to TRBD2. CDR1 is ENHRY, CDR2 SYGVKD, per germline. This CDR3 is 14 amino acids long. The V gene end was trimmed by 2 bases and the J gene end by 2 bases; junction bases not matched to a gene: 2. The CDR3 loop is CAISEAGGPYEQYF. For the CDR3, the DNA is TGTGCCATCAGTGAGGCGGGGGGACCCTACGAGCAGTACTTC.

This clonotype was seen many times. This rearrangement joins TRBV5-1 to TRBJ2-5; D uncertain. The CDR3 consists of 12 residues. Trimming removed 4 bases at V and 5 bases at J, with 9 bases between. CDR1 and CDR2 (germline): SGHRS, YFSETQ. For the CDR3, the DNA is TGCGCCAGCAGCCAACGCCGTGAGACCCAGTACTTC. Protein: CASSQRRETQYF.

This clonotype showed up many times. V gene TRBV9 combines with J gene TRBJ1-2, with 8 positions matching TRBD1. Trimming took 0 bases from V and 3 from J; bases not matched to a gene: 4. This CDR3 has 15 amino acids. Germline V gene sequence: CDR1 SGDLS, CDR2 YYNGEE. The CDR3 protein is CASSVGTGSDYGYTF. CDR3 in DNA: TGTGCCAGCAGCGTAGGGACAGGGTCAGACTATGGCTACACCTTC.

This chain uses TRBV10-3 with TRBJ1-5; a weak D match, TRBD1 (6 bases). This CDR3 is built from 13 residues. Germline CDR1 is ENHRY and CDR2 is SYGVKD. V lost 9 bases and J lost 7, with 16 bases in between. The CDR3 DNA follows: TGTGCCATGGCTCCAGGGGTAGAGCAGCCCCAGCATTTT. It specifies CAMAPGVEQPQHF.

Comment on this clonotype: Being one base from a much bigger clone, this may be a read error. This chain uses TRBV14 with TRBJ1-2; D perhaps matches TRBD1 (6 bases). The germline V and J ends were trimmed by 4 bases and 2 bases, with 17 bases remaining between them. This CDR3 has 16 amino acids. CDR1 and CDR2 from the germline V gene are SGHDN and FVKESK. The CDR3 nucleotides read TGTGCCAGCAGCCCAGCATTGGACAGACAAAACTATGGCTACACCTTC. Its translation is CASSPALDRQNYGYTF.

The rearrangement links TRBV5-6 to TRBJ1-1, with a tentative D call TRBD1 (5 bases). The CDR3 runs 15 residues. Germline CDR1 is SGHDT and CDR2 is YYEEEE. Trimming shortened V by 0 bases and J by 4 bases, and 13 bases separated the two germline ends. CDR3 sequence reads: CASSLVQGLSTEAFF. The CDR3 DNA follows: TGTGCCAGCAGCTTGGTCCAGGGCCTCAGCACTGAAGCTTTCTTT.

This chain joins TRBV6-2 or TRBV6-3 and TRBJ1-1; D is uncertain. The V and J ends lost 8 bases and 1 base respectively, with 8 bases between them. CDR3 length: 12 residues. Germline V gives CDR1 MNHEY, CDR2 SVGEGT. The CDR3 sequence: CASWHRNTEAFF. The CDR3 region has the DNA TGTGCCAGCTGGCACAGGAACACTGAAGCTTTCTTT.

This clonotype was seen more than once but under ten times. The junction departs from the called germline gene at one end, perhaps through a read error. The chain combines TRBV11-2 with TRBJ1-2; D gene uncertain. Germline lookup yields CDR1 SGHAT and CDR2 FQNNGV. The CDR3 covers 8 residues. CDR3 bases: TGTGCCAGCAGCTTAAACAGCTTC. Translated: CASSLNSF.

The rearrangement links TRBV15 to TRBJ2-7; D call uncertain. This CDR3 is 13 amino acids long. CDR1 and CDR2 (germline): LNHNV, YYDKDF (reference sequence). V was trimmed by 1 base and J by 7 bases, leaving 11 bases between them. The CDR3 sequence: CATSRVGVREQYF. The DNA for the CDR3 is TGTGCCACCAGCAGAGTTGGGGTGCGAGAGCAGTACTTC.